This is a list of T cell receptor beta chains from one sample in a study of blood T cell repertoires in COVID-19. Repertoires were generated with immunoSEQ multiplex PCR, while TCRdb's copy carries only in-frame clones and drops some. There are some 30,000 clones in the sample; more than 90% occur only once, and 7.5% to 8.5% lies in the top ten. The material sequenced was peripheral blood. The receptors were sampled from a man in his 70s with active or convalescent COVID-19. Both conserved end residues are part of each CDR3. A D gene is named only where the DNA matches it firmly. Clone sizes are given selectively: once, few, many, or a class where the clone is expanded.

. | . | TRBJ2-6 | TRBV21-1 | TGTGCCAGCACCCGCTTCGACAGGGGATCTGGGGCCAACGTCCTGACTTTC | CASTRFDRGSGANVLTF
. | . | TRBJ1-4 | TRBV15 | TGTGCCACCAGCAGAGACAGGGGTCATGAAAAACTGTTTTTT | CATSRDRGHEKLFF
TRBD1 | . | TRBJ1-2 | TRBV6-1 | TGTGCCAGCACCCAGGGACAGGGGGCGTTGAATGGCTACACCTTC | CASTQGQGALNGYTF
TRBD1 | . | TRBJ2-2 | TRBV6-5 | TGTGCCAGCAGTCCCGGGACAGTAAGCACCGGGGAGCTGTTTTTT | CASSPGTVSTGELFF
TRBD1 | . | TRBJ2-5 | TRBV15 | TGTGCCACCAGCAAAGGACAGGAAGCCAAAGAGACCCAGTACTTC | CATSKGQEAKETQYF
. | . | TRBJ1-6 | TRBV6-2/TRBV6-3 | TGTGCCAGCAGTCGTACGTTGGTGGGGGGGGATTCACCCCTCCACTTT | CASSRTLVGGDSPLHF
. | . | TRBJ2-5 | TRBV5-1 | TGCGCCAGCAGCTTCGACAGGAAACCTCAAGAGACCCAGTACTTC | CASSFDRKPQETQYF
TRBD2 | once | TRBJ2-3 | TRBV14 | TGTGCCAGCAGCGATGGACTAGCGGGCTCAGATACGCAGTATTTT | CASSDGLAGSDTQYF
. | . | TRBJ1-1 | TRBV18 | TGTGCCAGCTCCCGAGAACCGGGCAGGGACACTGAAGCTTTCTTT | CASSREPGRDTEAFF
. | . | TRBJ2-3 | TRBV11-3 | TGTGCCAGCAGCTCTCGACAGACAGATACGCAGTATTTT | CASSSRQTDTQYF
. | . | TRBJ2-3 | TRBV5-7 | TGTGCCAGCAGCTTGGTCGGGGATACGCAGTATTTT | CASSLVGDTQYF
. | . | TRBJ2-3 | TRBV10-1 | TGCGCCAGCAGTCGACGACTAGTAGGAGATACGCAGTATTTT | CASSRRLVGDTQYF
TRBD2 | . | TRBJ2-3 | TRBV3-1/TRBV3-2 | TGTGCCAGCAGCCAAGAATGGACTAGCGGGAGGACAGATACGCAGTATTTT | CASSQEWTSGRTDTQYF
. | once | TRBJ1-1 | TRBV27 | TGTGCCAGCAGTTTTCACAGACAGAACACTGAAGCTTTCTTT | CASSFHRQNTEAFF
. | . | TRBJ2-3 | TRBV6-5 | TGTGCCAGCAGTTCCTGGATTCGGGACACAGATACGCAGTATTTT | CASSSWIRDTDTQYF
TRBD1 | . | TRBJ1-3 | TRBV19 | TGTGCCAGTAGTATAATAACAGGGGGCCTACCAGGAAACACCATATATTTT | CASSIITGGLPGNTIYF
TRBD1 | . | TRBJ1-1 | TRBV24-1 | TGTGCCACCAGTGATGCCGGGACAGGGGATACCACTGAAGCTTTCTTT | CATSDAGTGDTTEAFF
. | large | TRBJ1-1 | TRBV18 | TGTGCCAGCTCACCACGACAGGACACTGAAGCTTTCTTT | CASSPRQDTEAFF
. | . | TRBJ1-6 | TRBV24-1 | TGTGCCACCAGTGGCCCGACAGGAAATTATAATTCACCCCTCCACTTT | CATSGPTGNYNSPLHF
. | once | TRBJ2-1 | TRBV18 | TGTGCCAGCTCACCAGGTTTACGCCTCGGGAATGAGCAGTTCTTC | CASSPGLRLGNEQFF
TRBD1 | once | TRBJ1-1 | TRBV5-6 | TGTGCCAGCAGCCCACAGGGGGCCTTAGAAGCTTTCTTT | CASSPQGALEAFF
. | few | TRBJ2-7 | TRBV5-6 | TGTGCCAGCAGCTCGGCCTACGAGCAGTACTTC | CASSSAYEQYF
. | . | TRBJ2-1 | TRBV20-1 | TGCAGTGCTCAGTGGAATGAGCAGTTCTTC | CSAQWNEQFF
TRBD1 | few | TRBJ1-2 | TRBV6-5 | TGTGCCAGCAGCCCAAAAGCAGGGGGCTCTGGCTACACCTTC | CASSPKAGGSGYTF
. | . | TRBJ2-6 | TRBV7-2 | TGTGCCAGCAGCTCCGGGGGATCCGGGGCCAACGTCCTGACTTTC | CASSSGGSGANVLTF
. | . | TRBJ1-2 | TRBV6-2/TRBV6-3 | TGTGCCAGCAGTTACTCGGGCAGAAACTATGGCTACACCTTC | CASSYSGRNYGYTF
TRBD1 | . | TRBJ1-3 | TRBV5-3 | TGTGCCAGAAGCCTGGGGGACAGGGATTCTGGTAACACCATATATTTT | CARSLGDRDSGNTIYF
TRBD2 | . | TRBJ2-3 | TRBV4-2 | TGTGCCAGCAGCCAAGATTCTTTAGCGGGAGAAGGCACAGATACGCAGTATTTT | CASSQDSLAGEGTDTQYF
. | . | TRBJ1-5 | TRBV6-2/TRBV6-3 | TGTGCCAGCCGCCGGTCGGGAAGCAATCAGCCCCAGCATTTT | CASRRSGSNQPQHF
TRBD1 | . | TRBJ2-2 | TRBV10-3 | TGTGCCATCAGTGAAAGGGGGCTCCACACCGGGGAGCTGTTTTTT | CAISERGLHTGELFF
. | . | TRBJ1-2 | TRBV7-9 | TGTGCCAGCAGCGGGGCGGAGGGCAGTTACAACTATGGCTACACCTTC | CASSGAEGSYNYGYTF